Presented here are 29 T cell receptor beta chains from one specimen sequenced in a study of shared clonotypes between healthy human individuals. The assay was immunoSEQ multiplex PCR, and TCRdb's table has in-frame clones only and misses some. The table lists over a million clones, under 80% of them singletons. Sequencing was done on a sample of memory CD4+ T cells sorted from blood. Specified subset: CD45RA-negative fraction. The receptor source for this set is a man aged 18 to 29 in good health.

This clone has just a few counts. DNA for the CDR3: TGTGCCAGCAGCTTCACAGGGGGAACGGGAAACACCATATATTTT. Residues: CASSFTGGTGNTIYF. The rearrangement links TRBV7-2 to TRBJ1-3, with TRBD1 identical over 8 bases. The CDR3 spans 15 residues. Germline V gene lookup returns CDR1 SGHTA and CDR2 FQGNSA. Trimming at V came to 3 bases and at J to 4 bases, leaving 5 bases not matched to a gene.

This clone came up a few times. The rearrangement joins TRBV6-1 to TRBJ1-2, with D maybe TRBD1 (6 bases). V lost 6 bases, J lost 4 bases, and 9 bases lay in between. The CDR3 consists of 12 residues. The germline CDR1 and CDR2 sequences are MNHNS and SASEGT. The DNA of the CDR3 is TGTGCCAGCAGAGTGGACAGCTATGGCTACACCTTC. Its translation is CASRVDSYGYTF.

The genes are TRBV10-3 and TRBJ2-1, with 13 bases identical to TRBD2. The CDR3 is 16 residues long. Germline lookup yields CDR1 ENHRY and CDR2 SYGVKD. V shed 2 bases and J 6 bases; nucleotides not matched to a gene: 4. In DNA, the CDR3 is TGTGCCATCAGTGAGAGACTAGCGGGAGGTCCCAATGAGCAGTTCTTC. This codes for CAISERLAGGPNEQFF.

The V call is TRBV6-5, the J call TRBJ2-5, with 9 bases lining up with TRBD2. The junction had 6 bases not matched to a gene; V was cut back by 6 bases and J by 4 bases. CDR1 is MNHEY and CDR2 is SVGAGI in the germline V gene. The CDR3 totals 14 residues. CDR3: CASSRSGGGETQYF. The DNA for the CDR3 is TGTGCCAGCAGCCGTAGCGGGGGCGGAGAGACCCAGTACTTC.

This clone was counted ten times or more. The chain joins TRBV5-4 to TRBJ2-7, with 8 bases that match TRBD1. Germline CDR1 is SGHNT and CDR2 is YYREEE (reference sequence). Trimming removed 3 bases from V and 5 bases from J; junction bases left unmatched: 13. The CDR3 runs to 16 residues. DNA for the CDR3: TGTGCCAGCAGCTCTCAGGGGGCTAACGCTGTCCACGAGCAGTACTTC. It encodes CASSSQGANAVHEQYF. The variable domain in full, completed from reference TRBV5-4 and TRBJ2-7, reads ETGVTQSPTHLIKTRGQQVTLRCSSQSGHNTVSWYQQALGQGPQFIFQYYREEENGRGNFPPRFSGLQFPNYSSELNVNALELDDSALYLCASSSQGANAVHEQYFGPGTRLTVT.

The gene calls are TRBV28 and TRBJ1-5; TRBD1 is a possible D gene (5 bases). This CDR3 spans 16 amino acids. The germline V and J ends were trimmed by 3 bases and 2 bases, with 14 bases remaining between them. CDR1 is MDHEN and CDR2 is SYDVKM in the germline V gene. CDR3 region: CASSFNPPRGNQPQHF. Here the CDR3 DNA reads TGTGCCAGCAGTTTTAATCCCCCCAGGGGCAATCAGCCCCAGCATTTT. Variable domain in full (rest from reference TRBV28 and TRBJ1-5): DVKVTQSSRYLVKRTGEKVFLECVQDMDHENMFWYRQDPGLGLRLIYFSYDVKMKEKGDIPEGYSVSREKKERFSLILESASTNQTSMYLCASSFNPPRGNQPQHFGDGTRLSIL.

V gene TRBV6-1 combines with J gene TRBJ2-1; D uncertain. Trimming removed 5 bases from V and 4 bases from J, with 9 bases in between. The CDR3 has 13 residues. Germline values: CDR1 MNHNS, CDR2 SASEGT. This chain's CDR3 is CASSPKQYNEQFF. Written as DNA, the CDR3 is TGTGCCAGCAGTCCCAAACAATACAATGAGCAGTTCTTC.

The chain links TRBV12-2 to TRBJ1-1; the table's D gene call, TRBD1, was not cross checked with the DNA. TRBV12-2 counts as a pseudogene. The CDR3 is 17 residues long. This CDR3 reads CASRLGGRRVTNTEAFF. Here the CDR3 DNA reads TGTGCAAGTCGCTTAGGCGGACGCAGGGTTACAAACACTGAAGCTTTCTTT.

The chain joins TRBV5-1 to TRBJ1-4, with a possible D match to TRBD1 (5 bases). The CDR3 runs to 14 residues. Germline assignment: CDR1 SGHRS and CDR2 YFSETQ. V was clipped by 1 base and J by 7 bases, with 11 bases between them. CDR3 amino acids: CASSLSDSGEKLFF. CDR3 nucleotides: TGCGCCAGCAGCTTGTCAGACAGTGGTGAAAAACTGTTTTTT.

The CDR3 region has the DNA TGTGCCAGCAGCCCCACCGGAGAGGGACCCCTCTGGGATACGCAGTATTTT. It yields the protein CASSPTGEGPLWDTQYF. The chain carries TRBV9 and TRBJ2-3; D could derive from TRBD1 or TRBD2 (5 bases each). CDR3 length equals 17 residues. Germline CDR1 and CDR2: SGDLS and YYNGEE. V was clipped by 4 bases and J by 6 bases, with 24 bases between them.

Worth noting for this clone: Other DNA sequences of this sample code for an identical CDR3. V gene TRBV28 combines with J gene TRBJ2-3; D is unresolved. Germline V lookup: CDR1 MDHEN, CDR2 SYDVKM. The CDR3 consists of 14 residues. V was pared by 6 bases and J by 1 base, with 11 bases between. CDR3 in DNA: TGTGCCAGCAGCCTCGGTCAGGGCACAGATACGCAGTATTTT. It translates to CASSLGQGTDTQYF.

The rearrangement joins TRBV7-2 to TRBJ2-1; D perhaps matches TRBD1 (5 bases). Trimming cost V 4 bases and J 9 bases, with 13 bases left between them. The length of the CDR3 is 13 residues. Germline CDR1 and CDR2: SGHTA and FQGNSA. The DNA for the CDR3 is TGTGCCAGCAGCTGGGGCGTAGGTGGTGAGCAGTTCTTC. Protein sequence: CASSWGVGGEQFF.

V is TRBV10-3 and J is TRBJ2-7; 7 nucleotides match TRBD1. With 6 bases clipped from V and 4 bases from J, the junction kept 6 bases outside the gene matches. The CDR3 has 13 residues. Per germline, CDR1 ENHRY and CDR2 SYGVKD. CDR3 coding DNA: TGTGCCATCAGGGCCTCGACAGGGTACGAGCAGTACTTC. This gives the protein CAIRASTGYEQYF.

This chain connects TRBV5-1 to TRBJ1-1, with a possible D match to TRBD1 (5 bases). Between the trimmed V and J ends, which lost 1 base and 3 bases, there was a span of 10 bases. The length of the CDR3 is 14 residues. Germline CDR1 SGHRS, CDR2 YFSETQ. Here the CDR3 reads CASSLISGHTEAFF. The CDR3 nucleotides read TGCGCCAGCAGCTTGATTTCGGGGCACACTGAAGCTTTCTTT.

CDR3 in DNA: TGTGCCAGCAGCCAGAACACGGGAGATACGCAGTATTTT. This sequence encodes CASSQNTGDTQYF. The chain carries TRBV7-2 and TRBJ2-3; D is uncertain. This CDR3 is built from 13 residues. Trimming left V 5 bases short and J 5 bases short, with 11 bases between. Germline CDR1 reads SGHTA; CDR2 reads FQGNSA.

The CDR3 DNA sequence: TGTGCCAGCAGTGCTCCCCGGACTAGCGGGGGTGGGTACGCAGATACGCAGTATTTT. Its translation is CASSAPRTSGGGYADTQYF. The V gene is TRBV6-1, the J gene TRBJ2-3, with 13 bases aligning to TRBD2. The V and J ends lost 4 bases and 4 bases, in that order; junction bases with no gene match: 14. Germline V gene lookup returns CDR1 MNHNS and CDR2 SASEGT. This CDR3 is built from 19 residues.

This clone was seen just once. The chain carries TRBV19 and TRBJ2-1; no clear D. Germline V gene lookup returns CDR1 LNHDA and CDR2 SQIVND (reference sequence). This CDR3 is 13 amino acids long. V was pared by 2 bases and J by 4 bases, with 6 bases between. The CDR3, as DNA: TGTGCCAGTAGTATAACTGCTTACAATGAGCAGTTCTTC. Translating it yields CASSITAYNEQFF.

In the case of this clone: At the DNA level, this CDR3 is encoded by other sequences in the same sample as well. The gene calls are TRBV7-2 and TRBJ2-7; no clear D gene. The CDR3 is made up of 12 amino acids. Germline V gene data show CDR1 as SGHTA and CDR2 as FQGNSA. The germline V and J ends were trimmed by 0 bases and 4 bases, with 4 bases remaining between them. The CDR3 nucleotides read TGTGCCAGCAGCTTAGCCCGTTACGAGCAGTACTTC. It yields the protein CASSLARYEQYF.

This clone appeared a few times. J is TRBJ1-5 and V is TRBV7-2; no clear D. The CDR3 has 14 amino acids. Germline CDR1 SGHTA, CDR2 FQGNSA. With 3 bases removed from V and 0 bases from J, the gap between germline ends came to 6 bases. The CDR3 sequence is CASSFAGSNQPQHF. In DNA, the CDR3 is TGTGCCAGCAGCTTCGCGGGTAGCAATCAGCCCCAGCATTTT.

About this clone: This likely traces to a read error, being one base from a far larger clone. For the CDR3, the DNA is TGTGCCAGCAGTCAACAGGGCACAGATACGCAGTATTTT. Protein: CASSQQGTDTQYF. The chain links TRBV6-4 to TRBJ2-3, with D perhaps matching TRBD1 (5 bases). CDR1 MRHNA and CDR2 SNTAGT come from the germline V gene. This CDR3 contains 13 residues. Trimming removed 5 bases from V and 1 base from J, with 7 bases in between.

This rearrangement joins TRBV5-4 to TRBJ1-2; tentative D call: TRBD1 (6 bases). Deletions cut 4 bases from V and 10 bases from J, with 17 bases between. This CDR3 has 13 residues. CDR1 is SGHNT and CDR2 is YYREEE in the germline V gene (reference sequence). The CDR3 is CASSGQTVLAYTF. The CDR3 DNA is TGTGCCAGCAGCGGACAGACCGTCCTAGCCTACACCTTC.

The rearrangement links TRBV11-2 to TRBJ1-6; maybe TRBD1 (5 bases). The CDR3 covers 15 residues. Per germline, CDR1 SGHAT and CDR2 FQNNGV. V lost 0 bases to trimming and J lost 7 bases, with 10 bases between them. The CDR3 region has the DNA TGTGCCAGCAGCTTAGACGGCAGGGTGAATTCACCCCTCCACTTT. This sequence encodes CASSLDGRVNSPLHF.

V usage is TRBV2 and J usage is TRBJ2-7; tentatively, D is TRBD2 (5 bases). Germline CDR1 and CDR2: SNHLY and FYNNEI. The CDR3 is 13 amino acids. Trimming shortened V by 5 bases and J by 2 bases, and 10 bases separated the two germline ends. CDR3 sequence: CASSRTVPYEQYF. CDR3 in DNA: TGTGCCAGCAGTCGGACTGTGCCCTACGAGCAGTACTTC.

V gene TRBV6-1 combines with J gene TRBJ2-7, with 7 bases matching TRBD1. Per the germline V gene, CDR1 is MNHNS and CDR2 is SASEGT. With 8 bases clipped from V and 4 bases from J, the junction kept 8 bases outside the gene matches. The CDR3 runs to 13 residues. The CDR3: CASGRDRAYEQYF. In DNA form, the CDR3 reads TGTGCCAGCGGACGGGACAGAGCTTACGAGCAGTACTTC.

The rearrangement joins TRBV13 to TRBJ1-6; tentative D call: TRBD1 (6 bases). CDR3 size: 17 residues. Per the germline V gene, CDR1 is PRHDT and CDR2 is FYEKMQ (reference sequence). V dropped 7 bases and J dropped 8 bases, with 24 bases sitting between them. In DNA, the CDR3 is TGTGCCAGCACTCCTGAACCATGGGCACAGGGCCATTCACCCCTCCACTTT. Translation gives CASTPEPWAQGHSPLHF.

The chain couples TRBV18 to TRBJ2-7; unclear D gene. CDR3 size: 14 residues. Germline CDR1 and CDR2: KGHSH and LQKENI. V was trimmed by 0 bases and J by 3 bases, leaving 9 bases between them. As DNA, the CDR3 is TGTGCCAGCTCACCACCGACTGTAGACTACGAGCAGTACTTC. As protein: CASSPPTVDYEQYF.

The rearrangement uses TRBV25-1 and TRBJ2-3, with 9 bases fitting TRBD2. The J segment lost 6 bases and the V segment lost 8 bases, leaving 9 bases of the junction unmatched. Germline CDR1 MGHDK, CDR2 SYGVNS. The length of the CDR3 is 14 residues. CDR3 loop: CASDGREGWDTQYF. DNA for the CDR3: TGTGCCAGCGATGGGCGGGAGGGCTGGGATACGCAGTATTTT.

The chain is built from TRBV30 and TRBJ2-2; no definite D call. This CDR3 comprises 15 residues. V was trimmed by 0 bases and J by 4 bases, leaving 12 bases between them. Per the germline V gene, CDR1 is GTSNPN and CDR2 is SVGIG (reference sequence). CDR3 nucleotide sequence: TGTGCCTGGAGTGTTGGGATTATAGGCACCGGGGAGCTGTTTTTT. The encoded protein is CAWSVGIIGTGELFF.

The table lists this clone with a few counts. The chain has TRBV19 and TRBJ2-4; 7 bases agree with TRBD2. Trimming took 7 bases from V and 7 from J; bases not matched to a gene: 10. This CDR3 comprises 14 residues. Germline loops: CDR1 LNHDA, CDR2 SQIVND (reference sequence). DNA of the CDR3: TGTGCCAGTATTTCTGCGGGGGTCGGGAACATTCAGTACTTC. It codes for CASISAGVGNIQYF.